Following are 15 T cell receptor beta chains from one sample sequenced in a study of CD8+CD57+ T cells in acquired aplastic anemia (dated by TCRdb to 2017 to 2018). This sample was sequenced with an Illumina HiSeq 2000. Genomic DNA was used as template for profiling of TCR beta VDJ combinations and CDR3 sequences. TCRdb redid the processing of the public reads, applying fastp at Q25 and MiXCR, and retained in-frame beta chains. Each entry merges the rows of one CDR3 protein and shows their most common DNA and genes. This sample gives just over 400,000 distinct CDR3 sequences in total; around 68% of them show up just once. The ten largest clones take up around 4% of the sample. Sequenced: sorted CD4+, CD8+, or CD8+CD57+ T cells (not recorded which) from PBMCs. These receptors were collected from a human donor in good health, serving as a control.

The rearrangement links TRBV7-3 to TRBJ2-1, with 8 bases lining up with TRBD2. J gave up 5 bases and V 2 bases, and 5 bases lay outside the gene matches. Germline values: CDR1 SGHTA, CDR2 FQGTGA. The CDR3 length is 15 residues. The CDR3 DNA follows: TGTGCCAGCAGCTTAGCCGGGGGGGGAAACAATGAGCAGTTCTTC. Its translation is CASSLAGGGNNEQFF.

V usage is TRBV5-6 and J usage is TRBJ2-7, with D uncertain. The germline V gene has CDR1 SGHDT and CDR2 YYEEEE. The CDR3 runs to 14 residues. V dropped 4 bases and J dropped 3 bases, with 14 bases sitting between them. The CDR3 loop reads CASSTMPKGYEQYF. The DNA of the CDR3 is TGTGCCAGCAGCACCATGCCCAAGGGCTACGAGCAGTACTTC.

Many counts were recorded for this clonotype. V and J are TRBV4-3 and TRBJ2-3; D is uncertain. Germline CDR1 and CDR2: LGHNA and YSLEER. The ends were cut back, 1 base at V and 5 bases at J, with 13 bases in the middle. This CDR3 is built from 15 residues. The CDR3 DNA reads TGCGCCAGCAGCCAAGGACCGTTGACTGGAGATACGCAGTATTTT. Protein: CASSQGPLTGDTQYF.

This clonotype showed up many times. The CDR3 is CASSFNSNAEAFF. The CDR3 coding sequence is TGTGCCAGCAGCTTTAACAGTAACGCTGAAGCTTTCTTT. V usage is TRBV5-4 and J usage is TRBJ1-1; D unresolved. The CDR3 consists of 13 residues. In germline, CDR1 is SGHNT, CDR2 YYREEE (reference sequence). Trimming removed 2 bases at V and 6 bases at J, with 11 bases between.

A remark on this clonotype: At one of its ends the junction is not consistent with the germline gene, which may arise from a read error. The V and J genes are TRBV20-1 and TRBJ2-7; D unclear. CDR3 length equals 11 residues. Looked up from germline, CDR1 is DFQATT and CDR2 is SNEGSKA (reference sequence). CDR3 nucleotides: TGCAGTGCTATTCACGGTTTGCCTGAAGACTTC. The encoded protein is CSAIHGLPEDF.

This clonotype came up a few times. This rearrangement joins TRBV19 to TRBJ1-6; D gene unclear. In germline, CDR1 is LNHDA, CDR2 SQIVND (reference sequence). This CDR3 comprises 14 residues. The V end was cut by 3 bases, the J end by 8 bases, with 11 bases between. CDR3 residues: CASSMDGPHSPLHF. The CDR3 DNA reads TGTGCCAGTAGTATGGACGGCCCGCATTCACCCCTCCACTTT.

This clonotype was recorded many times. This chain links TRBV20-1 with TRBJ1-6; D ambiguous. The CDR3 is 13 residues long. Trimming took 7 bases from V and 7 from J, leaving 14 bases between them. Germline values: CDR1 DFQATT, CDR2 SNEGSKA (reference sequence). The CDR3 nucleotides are TGCAGTGGTCAAGATCCCCTCAATTCACCCCTCCACTTT. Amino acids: CSGQDPLNSPLHF.

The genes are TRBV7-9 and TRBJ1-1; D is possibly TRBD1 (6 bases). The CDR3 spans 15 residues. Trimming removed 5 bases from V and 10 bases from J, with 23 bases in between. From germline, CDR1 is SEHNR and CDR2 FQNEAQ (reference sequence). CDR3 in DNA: TGTGCCAGCAGCCCCTTCGGGTACAGGGCCCCGATAGCTTTCTTT. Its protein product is CASSPFGYRAPIAFF. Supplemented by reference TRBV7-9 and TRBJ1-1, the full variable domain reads DTGVSQNPRHKITKRGQNVTFRCDPISEHNRLYWYRQTLGQGPEFLTYFQNEAQLEKSRLLSDRFSAERPKGSFSTLEIQRTEQGDSAMYLCASSPFGYRAPIAFFGQGTRLTVV.

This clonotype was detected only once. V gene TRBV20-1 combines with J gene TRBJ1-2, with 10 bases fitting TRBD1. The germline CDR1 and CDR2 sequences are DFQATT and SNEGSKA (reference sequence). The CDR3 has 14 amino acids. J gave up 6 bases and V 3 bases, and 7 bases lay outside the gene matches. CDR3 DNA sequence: TGCAGTGCTAGGGACAGGGGGTCCAACAATGGCTACACCTTC. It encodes CSARDRGSNNGYTF.

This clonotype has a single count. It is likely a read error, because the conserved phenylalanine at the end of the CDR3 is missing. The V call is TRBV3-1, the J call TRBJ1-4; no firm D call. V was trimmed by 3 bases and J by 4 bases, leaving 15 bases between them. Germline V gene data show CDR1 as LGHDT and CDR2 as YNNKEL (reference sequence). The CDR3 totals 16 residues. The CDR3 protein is CASSQGRTDFNEKLFL. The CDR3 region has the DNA TGTGCCAGCAGCCAGGGGAGGACGGACTTTAATGAAAAACTGTTTCTT.

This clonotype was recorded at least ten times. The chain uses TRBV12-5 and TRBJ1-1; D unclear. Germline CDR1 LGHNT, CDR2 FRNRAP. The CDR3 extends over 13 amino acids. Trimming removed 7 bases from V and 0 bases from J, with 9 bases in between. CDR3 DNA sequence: TGTGCTAGTGAACTAGAGATGAACACTGAAGCTTTCTTT. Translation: CASELEMNTEAFF.

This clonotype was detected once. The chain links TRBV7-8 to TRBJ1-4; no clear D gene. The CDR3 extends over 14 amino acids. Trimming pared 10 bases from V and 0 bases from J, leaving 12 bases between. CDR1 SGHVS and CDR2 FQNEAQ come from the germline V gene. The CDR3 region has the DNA TGTGCCATTCGGCAGGAAGCAACTAATGAAAAACTGTTTTTT. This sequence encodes CAIRQEATNEKLFF.

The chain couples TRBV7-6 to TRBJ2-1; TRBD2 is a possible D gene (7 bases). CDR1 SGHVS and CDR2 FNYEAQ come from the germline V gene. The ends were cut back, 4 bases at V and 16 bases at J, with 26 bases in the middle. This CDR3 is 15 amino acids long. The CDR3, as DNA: TGTGCCAGCAGCTACCCGGGGGGAGGGGACAACCAGTACTTCTTC. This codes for CASSYPGGGDNQYFF.

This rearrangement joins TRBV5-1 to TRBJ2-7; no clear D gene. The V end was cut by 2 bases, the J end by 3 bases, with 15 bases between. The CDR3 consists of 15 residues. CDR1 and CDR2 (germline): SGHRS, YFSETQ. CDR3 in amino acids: CASSFRTGLVYEQYF. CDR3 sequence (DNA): TGCGCCAGCAGCTTCAGGACCGGCCTTGTCTACGAGCAGTACTTC.

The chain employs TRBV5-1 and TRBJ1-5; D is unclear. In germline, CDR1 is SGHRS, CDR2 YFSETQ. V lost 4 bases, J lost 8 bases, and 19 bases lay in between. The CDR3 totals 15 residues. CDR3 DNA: TGCGCCAGCAGCCAAGGGCGAACCCAACGTGAGCCCCAGCATTTT. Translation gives CASSQGRTQREPQHF.